The 14 T cell receptor beta chains given below trace back to one sample, sequenced in a study of blood T cell repertoires in COVID-19. Profiling relied on immunoSEQ multiplex PCR, and the TCRdb table lists in-frame clones only, not all of them. In the table there are tens of thousands of clones, 91% of which are singletons. Specimen: peripheral blood. The origin of the receptors is a woman aged 45-65 years in a cohort sampled during active COVID-19.

The chain combines TRBV5-1 with TRBJ2-3, with 9 bases fitting TRBD2. This CDR3 is 20 amino acids long. J was trimmed by 0 bases and V by 4 bases; bases with no gene match: 18. From germline, CDR1 is SGHRS and CDR2 YFSETQ. CDR3 in amino acids: CASSTRGWTSVTASTDTQYF. The CDR3 bases are TGCGCCAGCAGCACTCGCGGTTGGACTAGCGTCACCGCCAGCACAGATACGCAGTATTTT.

The chain combines TRBV10-3 with TRBJ1-1; D is possibly TRBD1 (5 bases). V was pared by 3 bases and J by 4 bases, with 15 bases between. The germline V gene encodes CDR1 ENHRY and CDR2 SYGVKD. The CDR3 sequence is 15 residues long. The CDR3: CAISDNGGAATEAFF. Here the CDR3 DNA reads TGTGCCATCAGTGACAATGGCGGGGCAGCCACTGAAGCTTTCTTT.

Written as DNA, the CDR3 is TGTGCCAGCACTCCAGCGGGGGCCTACAATGAGCAGTTCTTC. This encodes CASTPAGAYNEQFF. The chain combines TRBV6-6 with TRBJ2-1, with 8 bases lining up with TRBD2. This CDR3 is built from 14 residues. V shed 7 bases, J shed 2 bases, and the junction held 4 bases outside the gene matches. Germline CDR1 is MNHNY and CDR2 is SVGAGI (reference sequence).

The chain combines TRBV19 with TRBJ1-2; 7 bases align to TRBD1. Germline V gives CDR1 LNHDA, CDR2 SQIVND (reference sequence). This CDR3 is built from 15 residues. With V trimmed by 3 bases and J by 0 bases, 4 bases remained unmatched. In nucleotides, the CDR3 is TGTGCCAGTAGTATGACGACAGGGACTAACTATGGCTACACCTTC. Encoded protein: CASSMTTGTNYGYTF.

The genes are TRBV28 and TRBJ1-1; no definite D call. The germline V and J ends were trimmed by 8 bases and 0 bases, with 7 bases remaining between them. CDR3 length: 12 amino acids. Per the germline V gene, CDR1 is MDHEN and CDR2 is SYDVKM. Written as DNA, the CDR3 is TGTGCCAGCGAGGCAATGAACACTGAAGCTTTCTTT. Amino acids: CASEAMNTEAFF.

This rearrangement joins TRBV19 to TRBJ2-7, with 12 bases aligning to TRBD2. Trimming at V came to 0 bases and at J to 6 bases, leaving 9 bases not matched to a gene. The CDR3 has 17 amino acids. Germline V gene lookup returns CDR1 LNHDA and CDR2 SQIVND (reference sequence). The CDR3 protein is CASSIDLGLAGRSEQYF. The CDR3 DNA reads as TGTGCCAGTAGTATAGATCTCGGACTAGCGGGACGCTCCGAGCAGTACTTC.

V and J are TRBV20-1 and TRBJ1-4; D not certain. V lost 1 base and J 5 bases, leaving 2 bases between the germline ends. This CDR3 has 11 residues. Per the germline V gene, CDR1 is DFQATT and CDR2 is SNEGSKA (reference sequence). The CDR3 spells CSARVNEKLFF. DNA for the CDR3: TGCAGTGCTAGAGTAAATGAAAAACTGTTTTTT.

This chain joins TRBV18 and TRBJ2-7; TRBD1 matches at 7 bases. This CDR3 has 16 residues. Germline V gives CDR1 KGHSH, CDR2 LQKENI. Losses at the gene ends were 5 bases for V and 0 bases for J; bases not matched to a gene: 10. CDR3 DNA sequence: TGTGCCAGCTCATCAACCACCGGGACAGCCTCCTACGAGCAGTACTTC. Translation gives CASSSTTGTASYEQYF.

The chain uses TRBV3-1 (or the pseudogene TRBV3-2) and TRBJ2-5; D is unclear. This CDR3 is 12 amino acids long. V was pared by 2 bases and J by 4 bases, with 5 bases between. Germline V CDR1 and CDR2: LGHDT, YNNKEL (reference sequence). Here the CDR3 DNA reads TGTGCCAGCAGCCAACCTCTAGAGACCCAGTACTTC. This encodes CASSQPLETQYF.

The chain has TRBV4-1 and TRBJ2-7; 8 bases are a match to TRBD1. The germline gives CDR1 MGHRA, CDR2 YSYEKL. There are 16 residues in the CDR3. V dropped 1 base and J dropped 7; count of bases not matched to a gene: 12. Written as DNA, the CDR3 is TGCGCCAGCAGCCAAGGGGTGACAGGGGCTGTAGGGGAGCAGTACTTC. As protein: CASSQGVTGAVGEQYF.

The rearrangement uses TRBV27 and TRBJ2-3, with TRBD2 identical over 13 bases. Germline CDR1 is MNHEY and CDR2 is SMNVEV (reference sequence). This CDR3 is 17 amino acids long. J lost 5 bases, V lost 6 bases, and 11 bases had no gene match. The CDR3 reads CASSRTSGSLRGDTQYF. CDR3 DNA sequence: TGTGCCAGCAGCAGGACTAGCGGGAGTCTTCGGGGAGATACGCAGTATTTT.

The rearrangement uses TRBV18 and TRBJ1-2; tentative D call: TRBD1 (6 bases). The CDR3 has 14 residues. Trimming pared 3 bases from V and 0 bases from J, leaving 8 bases between. Germline V gene sequence: CDR1 KGHSH, CDR2 LQKENI. The CDR3: CASSPGQTNYGYTF. Here the CDR3 DNA reads TGTGCCAGCTCACCCGGACAGACTAACTATGGCTACACCTTC.

This clone was recorded once. The V gene is TRBV19, the J gene TRBJ2-3, with 9 nucleotides matching TRBD2. Trimming removed 5 bases from V and 1 base from J; junction bases left unmatched: 1. There are 14 residues in the CDR3. Germline V gives CDR1 LNHDA, CDR2 SQIVND (reference sequence). The CDR3 region is CASSGLARTDTQYF. The CDR3 bases are TGTGCCAGTAGTGGACTAGCGCGCACAGATACGCAGTATTTT.

A single count supports this clone. The chain recombines TRBV12-5 with TRBJ2-5; D might be TRBD2 (5 bases). Germline loops: CDR1 LGHNT, CDR2 FRNRAP. V lost 2 bases, J lost 5 bases, and 12 bases lay in between. The CDR3 totals 14 residues. The CDR3 reads CASGLLRERETQYF. The CDR3 nucleotides are TGTGCTAGTGGTTTGCTGAGGGAACGGGAGACCCAGTACTTC.